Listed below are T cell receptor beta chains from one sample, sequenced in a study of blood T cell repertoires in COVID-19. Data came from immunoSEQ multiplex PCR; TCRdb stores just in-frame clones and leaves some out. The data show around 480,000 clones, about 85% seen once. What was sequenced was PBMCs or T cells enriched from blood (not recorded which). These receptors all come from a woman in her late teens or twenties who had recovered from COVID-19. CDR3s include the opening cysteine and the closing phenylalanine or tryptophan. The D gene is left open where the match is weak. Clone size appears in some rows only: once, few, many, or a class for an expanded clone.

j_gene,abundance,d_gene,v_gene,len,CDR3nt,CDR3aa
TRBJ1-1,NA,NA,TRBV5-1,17,TGCGCCAGCAGCTTGTACCCTTCCAGGGCCGGGAACACTGAAGCTTTCTTT,CASSLYPSRAGNTEAFF
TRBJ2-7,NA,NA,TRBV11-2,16,TGTGCCAGCAGCTCGACCTGGACAGCGAACCGCTACGAGCAGTACTTC,CASSSTWTANRYEQYF
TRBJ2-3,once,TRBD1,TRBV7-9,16,TGTGCCAGCATTCTACCGGGACAGGGAAGCACAGATACGCAGTATTTT,CASILPGQGSTDTQYF
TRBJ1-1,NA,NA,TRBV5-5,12,TGTGCCAGCAGCTTGTATGGGGCGGAAGCTTTCTTT,CASSLYGAEAFF
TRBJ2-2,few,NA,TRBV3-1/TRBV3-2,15,TGTGCCAGCAGCCAGGGACTGAAAAACACCGGGGAGCTGTTTTTT,CASSQGLKNTGELFF
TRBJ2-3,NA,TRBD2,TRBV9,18,TGTGCCAGCAGCGTATACGGGGGGGGCCAAGATCCGCGAGATACGCAGTATTTT,CASSVYGGGQDPRDTQYF
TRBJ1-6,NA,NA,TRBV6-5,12,TGTGCCAGCAGTTACGTCAGGGGTGCCCTCCACTTT,CASSYVRGALHF
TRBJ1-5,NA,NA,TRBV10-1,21,TGCGCCACTCAGGGACCCAACGTTGGGTACAGGGACCCCGATAGCAATCAGCCCCAGCATTTT,CATQGPNVGYRDPDSNQPQHF
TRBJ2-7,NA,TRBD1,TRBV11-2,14,TGTGCCAGCAGCCGGATCGGACAGGGGGGCGAGCAGTACTTC,CASSRIGQGGEQYF
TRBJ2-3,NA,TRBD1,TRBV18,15,TGTGCCAGCTCACCTACAGGGGTTTACACAGATACGCAGTATTTT,CASSPTGVYTDTQYF
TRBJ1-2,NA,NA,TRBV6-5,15,TGTGCCAGTGATCCTCAAGGGTTACAGGGCTATGGCTACACCTTC,CASDPQGLQGYGYTF
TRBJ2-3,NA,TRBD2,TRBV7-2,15,TGTGCCAGCAGTAAAAGCGGGGGTGATGGAGATACGCAGTATTTT,CASSKSGGDGDTQYF